The clone carrying this TCR beta chain has only a few counts. Its antigen is not known. The sample is drawn from a study of post-analysis software for immune sequencing data. Overall study findings and caveats: TRBV5-6, TRBV5-1 and TRBV20-1 were among roughly five TRBV segments more frequent in patients than controls. People with multiple sclerosis had a significantly lower normalized Chao1 diversity than controls did.

TCR beta cDNA libraries included unique molecular identifiers. A single record per CDR3 protein comes from TCRdb applying MiXCR to the PCR reads. The table includes about 210,000 distinct CDR3 sequences, roughly 28% detected once. Looked up from germline, CDR1 is SQVTM and CDR2 is ANQGSEA. The CDR3 has 13 amino acids. V was cut by 4 bases and J by 2 bases, with 12 bases left in between. The rearrangement uses TRBV29-1 and TRBJ2-7, with a weak D call TRBD2 (6 bases). Sequenced input: blood. The receptor was derived from a girl between 2 and 17 years old with multiple sclerosis. In DNA form, the CDR3 reads TGCAGCGTTGCCGGGGGAGTCCCCTACGAGCAGTACTTC. Translation: CSVAGGVPYEQYF.